This TCR beta chain was recovered during a study of cytotoxic CD8 clonotypes in ibrutinib-treated CLL. Notes on this clone: What it binds is not known.

PBMCs that had been cryopreserved were the source of 2 to 2.5 micrograms of genomic DNA for TCR beta libraries. Whole-study results and caveats: Sustained-remission patients were sampled at one set of times and progressing patients at different ones. The study found baseline clonality above age-matched healthy donors, tracking circulating CD8+ T-cell counts.

CDR3 length equals 14 residues. The V and J ends lost 10 bases and 2 bases respectively, with 16 bases between them. The germline CDR1 and CDR2 sequences are SNHLY and FYNNEI. The assay was immunoSEQ multiplex PCR, and TCRdb's table has in-frame clones only and misses some. The sample has approximately 84,000 clones; roughly 77% are singletons. The sequenced sample was PBMCs, obtained after 12 months of ibrutinib treatment. This receptor was taken from a human donor with chronic lymphocytic leukemia. The genes are TRBV2 and TRBJ2-3; D might be TRBD2 (6 bases). In DNA, the CDR3 is TGTGCCATCGAAAGCGGAGGGGCCACAGATACGCAGTATTTT. Its protein product is CAIESGGATDTQYF.